This note documents a single T cell receptor (beta chain) sequence. This record belongs to a study of CD8 T cells in Susac syndrome. The CDR3 is 13 amino acids. CDR1 SGHVS and CDR2 FNYEAQ come from the germline V gene. Trimming removed 5 bases from V and 6 bases from J; junction bases left unmatched: 4. About 0.45 to 1 ug RNA was reverse transcribed with random hexamers. Using its own MiXCR run on the immunoSEQ multiplex PCR reads, TCRdb lists one record per CDR3 protein. The data show more than 70,000 distinct CDR3 sequences, roughly 91% seen once. This receptor was taken from a human donor in good health. The rearrangement links TRBV7-6 to TRBJ1-1; TRBD1 agrees at 9 bases. Sequenced input: CD8+ T cells from PBMCs. The CDR3 here is CASSGQGLAEAFF. The CDR3 nucleotides are TGTGCCAGCAGCGGACAGGGGCTTGCTGAAGCTTTCTTT. The variable domain in full, with the rest retrieved from reference TRBV7-6 and TRBJ1-1, is GAGVSQSPRYKVTKRGQDVALRCDPISGHVSLYWYRQALGQGPEFLTYFNYEAQQDKSGLPNDRFSAERPEGSISTLTIQRTEQRDSAMYRCASSGQGLAEAFFGQGTRLTVV.